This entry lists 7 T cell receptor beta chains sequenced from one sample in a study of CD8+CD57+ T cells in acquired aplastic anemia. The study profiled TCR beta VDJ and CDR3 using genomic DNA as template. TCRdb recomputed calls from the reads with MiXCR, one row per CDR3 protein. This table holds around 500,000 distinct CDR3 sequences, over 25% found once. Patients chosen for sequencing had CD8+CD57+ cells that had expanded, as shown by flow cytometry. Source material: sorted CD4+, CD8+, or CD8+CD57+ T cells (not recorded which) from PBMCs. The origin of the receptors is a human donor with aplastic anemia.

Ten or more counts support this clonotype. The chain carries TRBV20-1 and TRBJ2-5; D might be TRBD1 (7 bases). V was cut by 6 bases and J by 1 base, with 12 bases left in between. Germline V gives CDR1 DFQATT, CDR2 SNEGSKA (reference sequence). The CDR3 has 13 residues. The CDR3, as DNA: TGCAGTGCCAGGGGGACTGGCCAAGAGACCCAGTACTTC. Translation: CSARGTGQETQYF.

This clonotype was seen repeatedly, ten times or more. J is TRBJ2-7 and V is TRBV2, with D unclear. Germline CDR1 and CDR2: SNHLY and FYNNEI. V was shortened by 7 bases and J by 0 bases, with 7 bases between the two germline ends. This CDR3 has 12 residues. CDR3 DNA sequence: TGTGCCAGCATAAGTATCTCCTACGAGCAGTACTTC. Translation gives CASISISYEQYF.

As DNA, the CDR3 is TGTGCCAGCAGCAAGGACAGGGAACAGTTCAACACTGAAGCTTTCTTT. This codes for CASSKDREQFNTEAFF. The chain combines TRBV7-3 with TRBJ1-1; 8 bases are shared with TRBD1. Germline-derived CDR1 and CDR2 are SGHTA and FQGTGA. The CDR3 extends over 16 amino acids. With 5 bases clipped from V and 2 bases from J, the junction kept 10 bases outside the gene matches.

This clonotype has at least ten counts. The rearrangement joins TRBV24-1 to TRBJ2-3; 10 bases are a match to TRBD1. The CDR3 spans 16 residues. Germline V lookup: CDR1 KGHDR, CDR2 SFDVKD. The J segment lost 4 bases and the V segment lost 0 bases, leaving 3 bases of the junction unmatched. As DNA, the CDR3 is TGTGCCACCAGTGATTTGCGGACAGGGGGAGCAGATACGCAGTATTTT. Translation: CATSDLRTGGADTQYF.

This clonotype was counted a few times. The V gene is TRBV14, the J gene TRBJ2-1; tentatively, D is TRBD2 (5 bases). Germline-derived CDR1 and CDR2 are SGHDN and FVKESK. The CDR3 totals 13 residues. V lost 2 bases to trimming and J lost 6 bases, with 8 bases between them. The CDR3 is CASSQLLGNEQFF. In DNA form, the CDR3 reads TGTGCCAGCAGCCAATTACTAGGCAATGAGCAGTTCTTC.

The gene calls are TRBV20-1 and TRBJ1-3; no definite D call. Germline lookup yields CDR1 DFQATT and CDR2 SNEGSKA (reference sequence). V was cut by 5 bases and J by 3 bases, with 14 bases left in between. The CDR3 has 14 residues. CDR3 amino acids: CSAGPPGIGNTIYF. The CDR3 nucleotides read TGCAGTGCTGGACCCCCGGGGATTGGAAACACCATATATTTT.

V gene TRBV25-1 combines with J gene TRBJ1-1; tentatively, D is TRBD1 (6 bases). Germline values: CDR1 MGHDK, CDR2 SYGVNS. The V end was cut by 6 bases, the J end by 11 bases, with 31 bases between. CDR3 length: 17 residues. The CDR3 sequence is CASSAKGMGSGGLQAFF. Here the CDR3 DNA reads TGTGCCAGCAGCGCGAAAGGGATGGGCAGTGGGGGGCTCCAGGCTTTCTTT.